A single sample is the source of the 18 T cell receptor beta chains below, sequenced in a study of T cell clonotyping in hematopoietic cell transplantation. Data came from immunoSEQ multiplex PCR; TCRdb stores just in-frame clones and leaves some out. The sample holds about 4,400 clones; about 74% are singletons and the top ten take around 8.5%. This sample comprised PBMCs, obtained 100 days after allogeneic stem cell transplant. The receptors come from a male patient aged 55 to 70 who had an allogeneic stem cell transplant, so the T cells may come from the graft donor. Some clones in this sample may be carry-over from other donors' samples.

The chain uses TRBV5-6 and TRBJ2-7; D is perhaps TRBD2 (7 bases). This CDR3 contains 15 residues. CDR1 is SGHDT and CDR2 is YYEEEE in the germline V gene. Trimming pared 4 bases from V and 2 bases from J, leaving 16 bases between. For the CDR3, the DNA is TGTGCCAGCAGCGGGGGGGAGGGGGAACCCTACGAGCAGTACTTC. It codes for CASSGGEGEPYEQYF. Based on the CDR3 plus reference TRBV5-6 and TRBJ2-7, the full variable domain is DAGVTQSPTHLIKTRGQQVTLRCSPKSGHDTVSWYQQALGQGPQFIFQYYEEEERQRGNFPDRFSGHQFPNYSSELNVNALLLGDSALYLCASSGGEGEPYEQYFGPGTRLTVT.

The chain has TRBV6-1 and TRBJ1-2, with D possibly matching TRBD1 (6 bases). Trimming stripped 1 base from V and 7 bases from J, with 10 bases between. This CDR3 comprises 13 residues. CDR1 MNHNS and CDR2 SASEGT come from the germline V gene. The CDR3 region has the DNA TGTGCCAGCAGTGAAGAGGGGGGCAGTGGCTACACCTTC. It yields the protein CASSEEGGSGYTF.

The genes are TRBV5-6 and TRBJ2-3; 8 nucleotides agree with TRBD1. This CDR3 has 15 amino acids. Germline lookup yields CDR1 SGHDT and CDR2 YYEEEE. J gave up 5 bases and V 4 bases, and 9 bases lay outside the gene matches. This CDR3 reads CASSRSGDRGDTQYF. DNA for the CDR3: TGTGCCAGCAGCCGATCAGGTGACAGGGGAGATACGCAGTATTTT.

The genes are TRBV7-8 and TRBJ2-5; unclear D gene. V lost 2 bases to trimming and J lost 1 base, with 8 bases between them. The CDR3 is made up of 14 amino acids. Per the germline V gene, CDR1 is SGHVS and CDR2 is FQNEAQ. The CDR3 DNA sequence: TGTGCCAGCAGCTTATGGGCGGCCCAAGAGACCCAGTACTTC. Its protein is CASSLWAAQETQYF.

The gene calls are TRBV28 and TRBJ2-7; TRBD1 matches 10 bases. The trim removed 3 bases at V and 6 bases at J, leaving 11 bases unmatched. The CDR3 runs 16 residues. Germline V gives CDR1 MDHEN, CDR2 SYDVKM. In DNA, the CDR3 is TGTGCCAGCAGTTTTTCGACCGGGACAGGGGTTGGCGAGCAGTACTTC. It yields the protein CASSFSTGTGVGEQYF.

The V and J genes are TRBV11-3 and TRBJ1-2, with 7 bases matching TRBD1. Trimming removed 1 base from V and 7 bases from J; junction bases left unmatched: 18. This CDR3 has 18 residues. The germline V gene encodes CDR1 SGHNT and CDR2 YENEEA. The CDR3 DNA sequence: TGTGCCAGCAGCTTAGGGAGGGGGCCGGAGAGGAGGCGAAGTGGCTACACCTTC. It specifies CASSLGRGPERRRSGYTF.

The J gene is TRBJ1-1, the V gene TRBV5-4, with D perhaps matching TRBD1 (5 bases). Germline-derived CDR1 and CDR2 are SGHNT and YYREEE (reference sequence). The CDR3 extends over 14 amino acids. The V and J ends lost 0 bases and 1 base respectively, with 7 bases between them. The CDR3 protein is CASSLEQGNTEAFF. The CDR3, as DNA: TGTGCCAGCAGCTTGGAGCAGGGGAACACTGAAGCTTTCTTT.

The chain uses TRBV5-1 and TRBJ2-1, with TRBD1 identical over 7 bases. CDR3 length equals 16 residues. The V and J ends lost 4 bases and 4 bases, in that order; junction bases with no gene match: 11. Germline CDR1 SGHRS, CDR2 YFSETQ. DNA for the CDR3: TGCGCCAGCAGCAGATATACAGGGGTGGGATACAATGAGCAGTTCTTC. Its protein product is CASSRYTGVGYNEQFF.

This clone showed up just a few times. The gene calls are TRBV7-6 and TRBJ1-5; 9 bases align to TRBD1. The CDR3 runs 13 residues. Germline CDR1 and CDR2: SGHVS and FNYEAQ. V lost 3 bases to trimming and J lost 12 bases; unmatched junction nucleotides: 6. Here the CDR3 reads CASSLSGDRDQHF. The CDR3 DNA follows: TGTGCCAGCAGCTTGTCTGGGGACAGGGACCAGCATTTT.

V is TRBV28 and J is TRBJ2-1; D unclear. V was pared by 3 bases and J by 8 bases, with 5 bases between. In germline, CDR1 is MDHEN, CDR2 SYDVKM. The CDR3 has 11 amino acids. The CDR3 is CASSLVHEQFF. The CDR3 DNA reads TGTGCCAGCAGTTTGGTTCATGAGCAGTTCTTC.

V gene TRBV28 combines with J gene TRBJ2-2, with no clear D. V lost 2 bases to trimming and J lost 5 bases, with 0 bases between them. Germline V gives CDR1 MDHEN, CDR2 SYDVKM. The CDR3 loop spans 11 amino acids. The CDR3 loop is CASSLTGELFF. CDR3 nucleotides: TGTGCCAGCAGTTTAACCGGGGAGCTGTTTTTT.

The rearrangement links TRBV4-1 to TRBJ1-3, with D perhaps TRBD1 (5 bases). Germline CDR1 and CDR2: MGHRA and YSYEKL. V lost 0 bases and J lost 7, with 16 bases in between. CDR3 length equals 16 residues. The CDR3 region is CASSQEGLSRGNTIYF. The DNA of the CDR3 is TGCGCCAGCAGCCAAGAGGGCTTATCGAGGGGTAACACCATATATTTT.

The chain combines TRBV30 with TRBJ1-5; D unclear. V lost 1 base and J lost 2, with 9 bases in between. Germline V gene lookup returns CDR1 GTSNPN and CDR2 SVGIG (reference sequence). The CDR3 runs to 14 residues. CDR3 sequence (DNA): TGTGCCTGGAGTGGCACTAACGGCAATCAGCCCCAGCATTTT. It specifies CAWSGTNGNQPQHF.

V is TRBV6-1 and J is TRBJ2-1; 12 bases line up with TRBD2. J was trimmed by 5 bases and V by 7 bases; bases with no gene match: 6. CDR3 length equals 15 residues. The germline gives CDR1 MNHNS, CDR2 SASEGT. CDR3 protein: CASKDLAGGDNEQFF. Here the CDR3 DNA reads TGTGCCAGCAAAGACCTAGCGGGGGGGGACAATGAGCAGTTCTTC.

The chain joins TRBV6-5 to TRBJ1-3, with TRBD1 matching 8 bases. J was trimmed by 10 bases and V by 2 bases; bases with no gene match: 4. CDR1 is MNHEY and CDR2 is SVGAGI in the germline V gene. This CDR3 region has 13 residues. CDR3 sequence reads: CASSYRTGRTIYF. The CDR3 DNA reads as TGTGCCAGCAGTTACAGGACAGGGAGGACCATATATTTT.

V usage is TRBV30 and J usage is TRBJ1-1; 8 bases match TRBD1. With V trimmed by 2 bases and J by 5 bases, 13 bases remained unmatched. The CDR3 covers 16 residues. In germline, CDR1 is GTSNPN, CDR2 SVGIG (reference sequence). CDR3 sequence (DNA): TGTGCCTGGAGTCTAGACAGGGGAAGGGTAGGGACTGAAGCTTTCTTT. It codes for CAWSLDRGRVGTEAFF.

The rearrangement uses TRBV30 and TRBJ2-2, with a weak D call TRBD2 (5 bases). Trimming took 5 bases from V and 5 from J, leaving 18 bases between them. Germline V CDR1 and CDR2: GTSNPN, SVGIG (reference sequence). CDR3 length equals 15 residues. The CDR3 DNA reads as TGTGCCTGGGACCGCTCCTCGACGGGAACCGGGGAGCTGTTTTTT. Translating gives CAWDRSSTGTGELFF.

The CDR3 protein is CAINSSPTDTQYF. The CDR3 DNA sequence: TGTGCCATCAATTCCTCCCCTACAGATACGCAGTATTTT. The chain is built from TRBV10-3 and TRBJ2-3; D call uncertain. Looked up from germline, CDR1 is ENHRY and CDR2 is SYGVKD. V was trimmed by 7 bases and J by 3 bases, leaving 11 bases between them. CDR3 length: 13 amino acids.